This T cell receptor (beta chain) was obtained from a study of shared T cell receptors in the human thymus. Generated by immunoSEQ multiplex PCR, the TCRdb table keeps only in-frame clones and is missing some. The profile shows fewer than 700,000 clones, 70% to 90% of them singletons. These data were likewise used in another study, on human thymus T cells. That paper states: Donor material was obtained from healthy Finnish infants undergoing corrective surgery for congenital heart defects. During corrective heart surgery, resections were taken, and the thymus tissue came from them. In thymic and blood repertoires alike, V and J usage looked biased. Unrelated individuals had highly overlapping thymic repertoires, as reported in related research.

Sequencing was done on a sample of thymocytes. This TCR derives from a boy under three years old with a congenital heart defect.

The CDR3 here is CSVSRTGEEGETQYF. The DNA for the CDR3 is TGCAGCGTCTCTAGGACAGGGGAGGAGGGAGAGACCCAGTACTTC. The chain recombines TRBV29-1 with TRBJ2-5; 9 bases are shared with TRBD1. CDR3 length: 15 residues. V lost 6 bases and J lost 4; bases outside the gene matches: 12. CDR1 and CDR2 from the germline V gene are SQVTM and ANQGSEA. The whole variable domain, remainder taken from reference TRBV29-1 and TRBJ2-5, is SAVISQKPSRDICQRGTSLTIQCQVDSQVTMMFWYRQQPGQSLTLIATANQGSEATYESGFVIDKFPISRPNLTFSTLTVSNMSPEDSSIYLCSVSRTGEEGETQYFGPGTRLLVL.